There are many counts of the clone carrying this T cell receptor (beta chain). Its antigen is unknown. A single base separates this from a much larger clone, so it may be a read error. The data are from a study of prognosis after radiotherapy for stage I lung cancer. Study-wide context: It was considered that all non-small cell lung cancer patients were medically inoperable. A median of approximately 7 months after radiotherapy, distant metastases were seen in several patients, while no significant progression was shown by 15. Study-level results: Patients developing distant metastases showed lower Shannon entropy after stereotactic body radiation therapy. There were reportedly differences in TRBV and TRBJ gene usage between patients with and without metastases.

In germline, CDR1 is MNHEY, CDR2 SVGEGT. The CDR3 is 13 residues long. It was by two-round multiplex PCR that TCR beta CDR3 was amplified from genomic DNA. TRBV and TRBJ genes each had their own specific primers in first-round PCR. Each CDR3 protein is one row after TCRdb ran MiXCR on the multiplex PCR reads. The table includes tens of thousands of distinct CDR3 sequences, 46% detected once. The sequenced sample was PBMCs, obtained before or after stereotactic body radiation therapy (not recorded which). This TCR was sampled from a donor aged 50 or older with non-small cell lung cancer. The chain employs TRBV6-2 or TRBV6-3 and TRBJ1-5; D ambiguous. The CDR3 sequence: CTSSYLRGQPQHF. The CDR3 DNA reads as TGTACCAGCAGTTATCTTCGGGGTCAGCCCCAGCATTTT.